One and the same sample provided the 20 T cell receptor beta chains below, sequenced in a study of cytomegalovirus exposure and HLA in healthy donors. PCR used 60 Vbeta primers and 13 Jbeta primers. Using immunoSEQ multiplex PCR, the repertoire was profiled, and TCRdb retains in-frame clones only, with some absent. Of under 200,000 clones in the sample, approximately 80% were seen once. The sample taken for sequencing was PBMCs. The receptors come from a woman aged 18-35 years in good health and CMV-seronegative.

V gene TRBV7-9 combines with J gene TRBJ1-4, with TRBD1 matching over 7 bases. Germline V gene lookup returns CDR1 SEHNR and CDR2 FQNEAQ (reference sequence). V lost 6 bases, J lost 0 bases, and 1 base stayed unmatched. This CDR3 has 14 amino acids. CDR3 bases: TGTGCCAGCAGGGGGACAGCAACTAATGAAAAACTGTTTTTT. This gives the protein CASRGTATNEKLFF.

The chain has TRBV7-2 and TRBJ2-5; weak D call: TRBD2 (7 bases). Germline V gene data show CDR1 as SGHTA and CDR2 as FQGNSA. The CDR3 has 15 amino acids. Trimming shortened V by 5 bases and J by 4 bases, and 17 bases separated the two germline ends. The CDR3: CASSLVAGARETQYF. Written as DNA, the CDR3 is TGTGCCAGCAGCCTAGTGGCGGGGGCGCGAGAGACCCAGTACTTC. The variable domain in full, with the rest retrieved from reference TRBV7-2 and TRBJ2-5, is GAGVSQSPSNKVTEKGKDVELRCDPISGHTALYWYRQSLGQGLEFLIYFQGNSAPDKSGLPSDRFSAERTGGSVSTLTIQRTQQEDSAVYLCASSLVAGARETQYFGPGTRLLVL.

The chain recombines TRBV7-2 with TRBJ2-5; 8 bases are a match to TRBD2. The CDR3 contains 13 residues. V lost 6 bases to trimming and J lost 10 bases; unmatched junction nucleotides: 10. From germline, CDR1 is SGHTA and CDR2 FQGNSA. Here the CDR3 reads CASSWKGAGGQYF. The DNA for the CDR3 is TGTGCCAGCAGTTGGAAAGGGGCGGGGGGCCAGTACTTC.

The rearrangement links TRBV28 to TRBJ2-7, with TRBD2 identical over 8 bases. The CDR3 loop spans 14 amino acids. Germline loops: CDR1 MDHEN, CDR2 SYDVKM. The junction had 5 bases not matched to a gene; V was cut back by 7 bases and J by 0 bases. CDR3 loop: CASIASGGSYEQYF. The CDR3 DNA is TGTGCCAGCATCGCCAGCGGGGGCTCCTACGAGCAGTACTTC.

CDR3 in amino acids: CASSPISSNDVYEQYF. CDR3 coding DNA: TGTGCCAGCAGTCCTATATCTAGCAACGATGTTTACGAGCAGTACTTC. The chain uses TRBV11-2 and TRBJ2-7, with D maybe TRBD2 (5 bases). Germline V gene sequence: CDR1 SGHAT, CDR2 FQNNGV. There are 16 residues in the CDR3. V lost 6 bases, J lost 4 bases, and 22 bases lay in between.

The rearrangement uses TRBV7-6 and TRBJ2-6, with unresolved D. The germline V and J ends were trimmed by 9 bases and 1 base, with 13 bases remaining between them. The CDR3 consists of 15 residues. Germline CDR1 reads SGHVS; CDR2 reads FNYEAQ. CDR3 in amino acids: CASRDSYSGANVLTF. In nucleotides, the CDR3 is TGTGCCAGTAGAGATTCGTATTCTGGGGCCAACGTCCTGACTTTC. Looking up the rest from reference TRBV7-6 and TRBJ2-6 gives the full variable domain: GAGVSQSPRYKVTKRGQDVALRCDPISGHVSLYWYRQALGQGPEFLTYFNYEAQQDKSGLPNDRFSAERPEGSISTLTIQRTEQRDSAMYRCASRDSYSGANVLTFGAGSRLTVL.

The chain has TRBV4-1 and TRBJ2-3, with 9 bases aligning to TRBD2. V gave up 4 bases and J gave up 4 bases; unmatched junction bases: 3. This CDR3 comprises 14 residues. CDR1 and CDR2 from the germline V gene are MGHRA and YSYEKL. The CDR3: CASSLGTSPDTQYF. CDR3 coding DNA: TGCGCCAGCAGCCTTGGGACTAGCCCAGATACGCAGTATTTT.

The chain uses TRBV7-9 and TRBJ2-1, with D possibly TRBD2 on 5 matching bases. This CDR3 has 16 residues. Trimming took off 5 bases at V and 4 bases at J, with 18 bases between the two ends. Germline CDR1 is SEHNR and CDR2 is FQNEAQ (reference sequence). The CDR3 nucleotides are TGTGCCAGCAGCCCCCAGTCCCCGGAGGCTTACAATGAGCAGTTCTTC. Amino acid sequence: CASSPQSPEAYNEQFF.

The V call is TRBV5-6, the J call TRBJ2-3; D ambiguous. Germline-derived CDR1 and CDR2 are SGHDT and YYEEEE. Between the trimmed V and J ends, which lost 4 bases and 5 bases, there was a span of 17 bases. There are 15 residues in the CDR3. The CDR3 here is CASSLYGSALDTQYF. The CDR3 DNA reads TGTGCCAGCAGCCTATACGGATCAGCGCTAGATACGCAGTATTTT. The whole variable domain, remainder taken from reference TRBV5-6 and TRBJ2-3, is DAGVTQSPTHLIKTRGQQVTLRCSPKSGHDTVSWYQQALGQGPQFIFQYYEEEERQRGNFPDRFSGHQFPNYSSELNVNALLLGDSALYLCASSLYGSALDTQYFGPGTRLTVL.

This sequence joins TRBV18 and TRBJ2-1; 7 nucleotides agree with TRBD1. Germline CDR1 KGHSH, CDR2 LQKENI. This CDR3 has 15 amino acids. With V trimmed by 5 bases and J by 3 bases, 7 bases remained unmatched. CDR3 coding DNA: TGTGCCAGCTCAGCGAACCGGGACAGCTACAATGAGCAGTTCTTC. Amino acid sequence: CASSANRDSYNEQFF.

The chain has TRBV28 and TRBJ2-1; 8 positions agree with TRBD2. Germline V gene sequence: CDR1 MDHEN, CDR2 SYDVKM. V dropped 3 bases and J dropped 5; count of bases not matched to a gene: 6. This CDR3 comprises 15 residues. This chain's CDR3 is CASSLSGSFDNEQFF. In DNA form, the CDR3 reads TGTGCCAGCAGTTTGAGCGGGAGTTTCGACAATGAGCAGTTCTTC.

The chain carries TRBV19 and TRBJ2-1, with a tentative D call TRBD2 (7 bases). CDR1 is LNHDA, CDR2 SQIVND, per germline (reference sequence). V was trimmed by 8 bases and J by 6 bases, leaving 20 bases between them. The CDR3 is 15 residues long. Written as DNA, the CDR3 is TGTGCCAGTTGGGAGAAGGGGGGGTCGAGCAATGAGCAGTTCTTC. Translating gives CASWEKGGSSNEQFF. Full variable domain (remainder filled in from reference TRBV19 and TRBJ2-1): DGGITQSPKYLFRKEGQNVTLSCEQNLNHDAMYWYRQDPGQGLRLIYYSQIVNDFQKGDIAEGYSVSREKKESFPLTVTSAQKNPTAFYLCASWEKGGSSNEQFFGPGTRLTVL.

This clone was seen a single time. V and J are TRBV5-1 and TRBJ2-7, with 8 positions matching TRBD1. This CDR3 is 14 amino acids long. Per the germline V gene, CDR1 is SGHRS and CDR2 is YFSETQ. The V segment lost 2 bases and the J segment 3 bases; nucleotides outside the gene matches: 4. CDR3 DNA: TGCGCCAGCAGCTTCCGGGACAGGAACTACGAGCAGTACTTC. Translating it yields CASSFRDRNYEQYF.

The CDR3 spells CASSVPPTGIPIEQYF. CDR3 nucleotide sequence: TGTGCCAGCAGTGTGCCCCCGACAGGGATTCCTATCGAGCAGTACTTC. The rearrangement links TRBV6-1 to TRBJ2-7, with TRBD1 identical over 7 bases. V shed 4 bases, J shed 6 bases, and the junction held 15 bases outside the gene matches. The CDR3 has 16 residues. Germline CDR1 and CDR2: MNHNS and SASEGT.

This chain joins TRBV11-2 and TRBJ2-2; 7 nucleotides match TRBD1. Germline V gene data show CDR1 as SGHAT and CDR2 as FQNNGV. After removal of 2 bases from V and 1 base from J, the junction contained 7 bases not matched to a gene. The CDR3 is 17 residues long. CDR3 region: CASSLWGQRENTGELFF. The CDR3 DNA reads as TGTGCCAGCAGCTTATGGGGACAGAGGGAGAACACCGGGGAGCTGTTTTTT.

This sequence joins TRBV7-9 and TRBJ1-1; no definite D call. CDR3 length: 12 residues. The V end was cut by 8 bases, the J end by 6 bases, with 13 bases between. The V gene's germline CDR1 is SEHNR and CDR2 FQNEAQ (reference sequence). For the CDR3, the DNA is TGTGCCAGCCGCCTCGGGTATTCTGAAGCTTTCTTT. Translated, it gives CASRLGYSEAFF.

The gene calls are TRBV21-1 and TRBJ1-5; TRBD1 is the table's D call, not checked against the DNA. TRBV21-1 is noted as a pseudogene. The CDR3 sequence is 17 residues long. The CDR3 sequence is CASSNDGRQDSNQPQHF. The CDR3 nucleotides read TGTGCCAGCAGCAACGACGGAAGACAGGATAGCAATCAGCCCCAGCATTTT.

The V gene is TRBV5-1, the J gene TRBJ2-7; 8 nucleotides match TRBD1. The CDR3 runs 14 residues. The ends lost 3 bases at V and 3 bases at J; junction bases unmatched: 5. The germline V gene encodes CDR1 SGHRS and CDR2 YFSETQ. The CDR3 sequence is CASSWEDRVYEQYF. In DNA, the CDR3 is TGCGCCAGCAGCTGGGAGGACAGGGTCTACGAGCAGTACTTC. The full variable domain, with the rest looked up from reference TRBV5-1 and TRBJ2-7, is KAGVTQTPRYLIKTRGQQVTLSCSPISGHRSVSWYQQTPGQGLQFLFEYFSETQRNKGNFPGRFSGRQFSNSRSEMNVSTLELGDSALYLCASSWEDRVYEQYFGPGTRLTVT.

The table lists this clone with a few counts. V gene TRBV6-1 combines with J gene TRBJ2-5, with 14 bases aligning to TRBD2. Germline CDR1 is MNHNS and CDR2 is SASEGT. With V trimmed by 4 bases and J by 5 bases, 6 bases remained unmatched. This CDR3 region has 16 residues. The CDR3 sequence: CASSVSGLAGGETQYF. The CDR3 coding sequence is TGTGCCAGCAGTGTCTCTGGACTAGCGGGAGGTGAGACCCAGTACTTC.

The genes are TRBV9 and TRBJ2-7; 8 positions match TRBD2. CDR3 length: 14 residues. Germline CDR1 SGDLS, CDR2 YYNGEE. The ends lost 0 bases at V and 4 bases at J; junction bases unmatched: 3. CDR3 residues: CASSVGSGRYEQYF. The CDR3 bases are TGTGCCAGCAGCGTAGGGAGCGGGAGATACGAGCAGTACTTC.